These 21 T cell receptor beta chains came from one sample sequenced in a study of T cell responses to AZD1222 COVID-19 vaccine. Measured with immunoSEQ multiplex PCR; TCRdb has only the in-frame clones, and not every one. The data show 250,000 to 300,000 clones, approximately 94% seen once. The source material was peripheral blood, sampled 28 days after the second AZD1222 dose. The receptors here all came from an adult who received the AZD1222 COVID-19 vaccine.

This sequence joins TRBV3-1 (or the pseudogene TRBV3-2) and TRBJ2-7; 11 bases line up with TRBD2. V was clipped by 1 base and J by 2 bases; unmatched bases: 7. Germline V gene sequence: CDR1 LGHDT, CDR2 YNNKEL (reference sequence). There are 17 residues in the CDR3. The CDR3 DNA reads TGTGCCAGCAGCCAAGCAGGGCTAGCGGGGGGCCCCTACGAGCAGTACTTC. It specifies CASSQAGLAGGPYEQYF.

A remark on this clone: Additional DNA sequences in this sample encode the identical CDR3. J is TRBJ2-5 and V is TRBV15; D uncertain. This CDR3 is built from 12 residues. In germline, CDR1 is LNHNV, CDR2 YYDKDF (reference sequence). The V end was cut by 1 base, the J end by 4 bases, with 4 bases between. The CDR3 reads CATSRGPETQYF. The CDR3 DNA reads TGTGCCACCAGCAGAGGGCCAGAGACCCAGTACTTC.

The chain has TRBV5-1 and TRBJ1-2; TRBD1 matches at 8 bases. After removal of 3 bases from V and 8 bases from J, the junction contained 12 bases not matched to a gene. The CDR3 consists of 15 residues. Per the germline V gene, CDR1 is SGHRS and CDR2 is YFSETQ. The CDR3 DNA reads as TGCGCCAGCAGCTCTTTACCGGGACAGGCAGGCGGCTACACCTTC. This encodes CASSSLPGQAGGYTF.

This clone was seen more than once but under ten times. V and J are TRBV27 and TRBJ2-1; TRBD2 matches 8 bases. Germline assignment: CDR1 MNHEY and CDR2 SMNVEV (reference sequence). V trimming: 5 bases; J trimming: 4 bases; junction bases outside the gene matches: 13. The CDR3 sequence is 17 residues long. The CDR3 DNA follows: TGTGCCAGCAGTCTACTCCCGGGACTAGTACTATACAATGAGCAGTTCTTC. The encoded protein is CASSLLPGLVLYNEQFF.

This chain links TRBV2 with TRBJ2-7, with D hard to call. The ends were cut back, 8 bases at V and 3 bases at J, with 11 bases in the middle. From germline, CDR1 is SNHLY and CDR2 FYNNEI. The CDR3 consists of 12 residues. The CDR3 nucleotides read TGTGCCAGCGCCTCCCTTTACTACGAGCAGTACTTC. Protein: CASASLYYEQYF.

The genes are TRBV7-9 and TRBJ2-1, with D maybe TRBD2 (6 bases). With 5 bases removed from V and 4 bases from J, the gap between germline ends came to 18 bases. The CDR3 contains 16 residues. Germline V gene sequence: CDR1 SEHNR, CDR2 FQNEAQ (reference sequence). Here the CDR3 reads CASSGFRESSYNEQFF. Written as DNA, the CDR3 is TGTGCCAGCAGCGGCTTTCGGGAGAGTTCATACAATGAGCAGTTCTTC.

This clone was detected once. The chain is built from TRBV9 and TRBJ1-4; D may be TRBD1 (6 bases). The CDR3 has 15 residues. Germline V CDR1 and CDR2: SGDLS, YYNGEE. V was clipped by 4 bases and J by 5 bases, with 15 bases between them. CDR3 nucleotide sequence: TGTGCCAGCAGCACCACAGGGATGAGAAATGAAAAACTGTTTTTT. Encoded protein: CASSTTGMRNEKLFF.

The chain recombines TRBV4-2 with TRBJ2-6; D remains unclear. The CDR3 is 15 amino acids. V was pared by 0 bases and J by 5 bases, with 8 bases between. Germline-derived CDR1 and CDR2 are LGHNA and YNFKEQ. The CDR3 here is CASSQEWLRANVLTF. In DNA, the CDR3 is TGTGCCAGCAGCCAAGAATGGCTCCGGGCCAACGTCCTGACTTTC.

The rearrangement uses TRBV30 and TRBJ2-3, with TRBD2 as a possible D gene (7 bases). The CDR3 consists of 14 residues. Per the germline V gene, CDR1 is GTSNPN and CDR2 is SVGIG (reference sequence). Trimming took 0 bases from V and 1 from J, leaving 8 bases between them. The CDR3 nucleotides are TGTGCCTGGAGTGTAGGGGGGGGCACAGATACGCAGTATTTT. This sequence encodes CAWSVGGGTDTQYF.

J is TRBJ2-3 and V is TRBV11-2; D is undetermined. Looked up from germline, CDR1 is SGHAT and CDR2 is FQNNGV. Trimming removed 5 bases from V and 0 bases from J, with 6 bases in between. The CDR3 length is 13 residues. CDR3 in amino acids: CASSRQSTDTQYF. The CDR3, as DNA: TGTGCCAGCAGCAGACAAAGCACAGATACGCAGTATTTT.

This clone has only one observation. The genes are TRBV2 and TRBJ2-7, with D perhaps assigned TRBD1 or TRBD2 (5 bases each). Per the germline V gene, CDR1 is SNHLY and CDR2 is FYNNEI. CDR3 length: 13 residues. Trimming removed 5 bases from V and 1 base from J, with 9 bases in between. The CDR3: CASSRDRSYEQYF. The CDR3 region has the DNA TGTGCCAGCAGTCGGGACCGGTCCTACGAGCAGTACTTC.

The J gene is TRBJ1-5, the V gene TRBV6-6, with D maybe TRBD1 (5 bases). V lost 7 bases, J lost 3 bases, and 10 bases lay in between. The CDR3 is made up of 13 amino acids. Germline V gene data show CDR1 as MNHNY and CDR2 as SVGAGI (reference sequence). The CDR3 loop is CASIRGINQPQHF. CDR3 DNA sequence: TGTGCCAGCATTCGGGGGATCAATCAGCCCCAGCATTTT.

The chain employs TRBV1 and TRBJ2-1; the table assigns TRBD2, which was not confirmed against the DNA. TRBV1 is recorded as a pseudogene. There are 16 residues in the CDR3. This CDR3 reads CTSSQDGGALYNEQFF. CDR3 coding DNA: TGCACCAGCAGCCAAGATGGCGGGGCCCTTTACAATGAGCAGTTCTTC.

This rearrangement joins TRBV9 to TRBJ2-1; the match to TRBD2 covers 7 bases. In germline, CDR1 is SGDLS, CDR2 YYNGEE. The CDR3 is 17 amino acids. Trimming at V came to 3 bases and at J to 7 bases, leaving 16 bases not matched to a gene. The CDR3 sequence is CASSGRVGEGRWNEQFF. CDR3 in DNA: TGTGCCAGCAGCGGTAGGGTCGGGGAGGGACGTTGGAATGAGCAGTTCTTC.

The sample holds one count of this clone. The chain links TRBV2 to TRBJ2-5; D is uncertain. The CDR3 has 15 amino acids. V gave up 7 bases and J gave up 5 bases, with 20 bases separating them. Germline lookup yields CDR1 SNHLY and CDR2 FYNNEI. CDR3 amino acids: CASTEQSAGGETQYF. CDR3 DNA sequence: TGTGCCAGCACCGAGCAGTCGGCAGGTGGGGAGACCCAGTACTTC.

The chain has TRBV7-2 and TRBJ2-7; D is undetermined. The germline CDR1 and CDR2 sequences are SGHTA and FQGNSA. Trimming removed 5 bases from V and 3 bases from J, with 5 bases in between. CDR3 length: 11 residues. The CDR3 here is CASSPNYEQYF. In DNA form, the CDR3 reads TGTGCCAGCAGCCCCAACTACGAGCAGTACTTC.

The count of this clone is one. The chain recombines TRBV5-1 with TRBJ1-2; D gene ambiguous. The CDR3 consists of 14 residues. Trimming pared 0 bases from V and 6 bases from J, leaving 12 bases between. CDR1 SGHRS and CDR2 YFSETQ come from the germline V gene. CDR3 sequence: CASSLERDWDGYTF. The CDR3, as DNA: TGCGCCAGCAGCTTGGAGCGGGATTGGGATGGCTACACCTTC.

The rearrangement joins TRBV21-1 to TRBJ1-4; the DNA was not used to check the table's D call, TRBD1. TRBV21-1 is deemed a pseudogene. This CDR3 is built from 16 residues. CDR3 bases: TGTGCCAGCACCTTAAACCCCCGAACAGGTATAGAAAAACTGTTTTTT. Protein: CASTLNPRTGIEKLFF.

This chain connects TRBV29-1 to TRBJ1-2; D unclear. This CDR3 is built from 10 residues. CDR1 and CDR2 (germline): SQVTM, ANQGSEA. V shed 6 bases and J shed 8 bases, with 10 bases lying between them. The CDR3 is CSVLEVGYTF. For the CDR3, the DNA is TGCAGCGTCTTGGAAGTAGGCTACACCTTC. Variable domain in full (rest from reference TRBV29-1 and TRBJ1-2): SAVISQKPSRDICQRGTSLTIQCQVDSQVTMMFWYRQQPGQSLTLIATANQGSEATYESGFVIDKFPISRPNLTFSTLTVSNMSPEDSSIYLCSVLEVGYTFGSGTRLTVV.

This sequence joins TRBV28 and TRBJ1-4; 9 bases fit TRBD1. Germline V gives CDR1 MDHEN, CDR2 SYDVKM. V was clipped by 6 bases and J by 8 bases; unmatched bases: 7. The CDR3 is 14 amino acids. The DNA for the CDR3 is TGTGCCAGCAGAATGACAGGGGGAAGAGAAAAACTGTTTTTT. It yields the protein CASRMTGGREKLFF. Variable domain in full (rest from reference TRBV28 and TRBJ1-4): DVKVTQSSRYLVKRTGEKVFLECVQDMDHENMFWYRQDPGLGLRLIYFSYDVKMKEKGDIPEGYSVSREKKERFSLILESASTNQTSMYLCASRMTGGREKLFFGSGTQLSVL.

V is TRBV11-3 and J is TRBJ1-1; D is uncertain. Germline CDR1 SGHNT, CDR2 YENEEA. The V gene lost 4 bases and the J gene lost 4 bases, with 10 bases spanning the gap. The CDR3 runs to 13 residues. The CDR3 here is CASSSQPSTEAFF. The CDR3 coding sequence is TGTGCCAGCAGCTCCCAACCTAGCACTGAAGCTTTCTTT.